The 4 T cell receptor beta chains given below trace back to one sample, sequenced in a study of tumor and adjacent non-tumor tissue in lung cancer. This sample's RNA came from whole unsorted tissue. More than 3 cm separated this lung sample from the edge of the tumor. The library came from three nested PCR rounds adapted from ARM-PCR protocols. From the multiplex PCR reads, TCRdb called clonotypes with MiXCR, one entry per CDR3 protein. The table lists 85,000 to 130,000 distinct CDR3 sequences, more than 55% of them singletons. Sequencing was done on a sample of distant non-tumor lung tissue. The receptors stem from a man aged 25-45 years with non-small cell lung cancer.

The genes are TRBV7-9 and TRBJ2-3; 10 nucleotides match TRBD2. CDR1 SEHNR and CDR2 FQNEAQ come from the germline V gene (reference sequence). CDR3 size: 20 residues. V lost 4 bases and J lost 6; bases outside the gene matches: 22. The CDR3 sequence is CASSSKGNVAGGLIGDTQYF. The DNA of the CDR3 is TGTGCCAGCAGCTCCAAAGGGAACGTAGCGGGGGGCCTAATAGGGGATACGCAGTATTTT.

Comment on this clonotype: The junction departs from the called germline gene at one end, perhaps through a read error. This rearrangement joins TRBV11-3 to TRBJ1-1; D is ambiguous. This CDR3 is 15 amino acids long. The V gene's germline CDR1 is SGHNT and CDR2 YENEEA. The CDR3 loop is CVSSIVTSMNTEAFF. The CDR3 bases are TGTGTCAGCAGCATAGTAACCAGCATGAACACTGAAGCTTTCTTT.

This chain uses TRBV6-2 or TRBV6-3 with TRBJ1-2, with D perhaps matching TRBD1 (5 bases). The CDR3 runs 12 residues. Germline loops: CDR1 MNHEY, CDR2 SVGEGT. CDR3 in DNA: TGTATCAGCAGTCAGGGAGTCTATGGCTACACCTTC. Amino acids: CISSQGVYGYTF.

This clonotype was detected a few times. This CDR3 reads CATSPSAYNEQFF. CDR3 DNA sequence: TGTGCCACCAGTCCTAGCGCGTACAATGAGCAGTTCTTC. This chain uses TRBV24-1 with TRBJ2-1; D may be TRBD2 (6 bases). This CDR3 is built from 13 residues. The germline V and J ends were trimmed by 6 bases and 4 bases, with 9 bases remaining between them. CDR1 KGHDR and CDR2 SFDVKD come from the germline V gene.